These T cell receptor beta chains were read from a single sample in a study of shared clonotypes between healthy human individuals. Only in-frame clones appear in the TCRdb table, and some are missing; sequencing was by immunoSEQ multiplex PCR. Altogether some 690,000 clones are present, about 90% being singletons, with the ten largest covering more than 30%. The specimen was memory CD8+ T cells from PBMCs. The receptors originated from a man between 18 and 35 years old in good health. Some clones in this sample may be carry-over from other donors' samples. Both conserved end residues are part of each CDR3. A D gene is named only where the DNA matches it firmly. Expanded clones are given a class, and other clones once, few, many or no size at all.

j_gene | abundance | d_gene | len | v_gene | CDR3nt | CDR3aa
TRBJ2-7 | - | - | 14 | TRBV6-5 | TGTGCCAGCAGTTATGCAGAATCCTCCTACGAGCAGTACTTC | CASSYAESSYEQYF
TRBJ1-2 | - | - | 14 | TRBV27 | TGTGCCAGCACCGGAAGTCAGGAGAACTATGGCTACACCTTC | CASTGSQENYGYTF
TRBJ2-7 | - | - | 15 | TRBV28 | TGTGCCAGCAGTCGGGACATGGGACTCTCCCGCGAGCAGTACTTC | CASSRDMGLSREQYF
TRBJ1-1 | - | - | 16 | TRBV7-9 | TGTGCCAGCAGCTTATTACGGGCAGAGAGGAACACTGAAGCTTTCTTT | CASSLLRAERNTEAFF
TRBJ1-3 | - | - | 16 | TRBV6-1 | TGTGCCAGCAGTGAGCTTAGGGAGGCGTCTGGAAACACCATATATTTT | CASSELREASGNTIYF
TRBJ2-1 | - | - | 12 | TRBV6-5 | TGTGCCAGTACGGGACTCCACAATGAGCAGTTCTTC | CASTGLHNEQFF
TRBJ1-5 | - | - | 14 | TRBV27 | TGTGCCAGCCGGGTAAGGGGCCTAGGTCAGCCCCAGCATTTT | CASRVRGLGQPQHF
TRBJ2-1 | - | TRBD2 | 14 | TRBV29-1 | TGCAGCGTCCCTAGGACTAGCGGCTACAATGAGCAGTTCTTC | CSVPRTSGYNEQFF
TRBJ2-7 | - | - | 17 | TRBV7-3 | TGTGCCAGCAGCTTGACGACCAAGCTGGAGGGTACCTACGAGCAGTACTTC | CASSLTTKLEGTYEQYF
TRBJ2-5 | - | TRBD1 | 16 | TRBV5-1 | TGCGCCAGCAGCTTGTGGGACAGGGGCATCCAAGAGACCCAGTACTTC | CASSLWDRGIQETQYF
TRBJ2-4 | - | - | 14 | TRBV4-3 | TGCGCCAGCAGCCAACAACTAGCCAAAAACATTCAGTACTTC | CASSQQLAKNIQYF
TRBJ2-7 | - | TRBD2 | 18 | TRBV9 | TGTGCCAGCAGCCTCGGCGGGACTAGCGGGTGGGAGGGTTACGAGCAGTACTTC | CASSLGGTSGWEGYEQYF
TRBJ2-1 | - | - | 16 | TRBV4-1 | TGCGCCAGCAGCCAAGATCATCCGAGCTCCTACAATGAGCAGTTCTTC | CASSQDHPSSYNEQFF
TRBJ2-2 | - | - | 13 | TRBV6-6 | TGTGCCAGCAGTTCCCTGACCCCGGGGGAGCTGTTTTTT | CASSSLTPGELFF
TRBJ1-1 | few | - | 11 | TRBV12-1 | TGTGCCAGCAGCCCTGACACTGAAGCTTTCTTT | CASSPDTEAFF
TRBJ2-7 | - | - | 19 | TRBV4-1 | TGCGCCAGCAGCCAAGGATTTCACGTTTCGGGCTTCGGACAAGACGAGCAGTACTTC | CASSQGFHVSGFGQDEQYF
TRBJ2-1 | - | - | 13 | TRBV6-6 | TGTGCCAGCAGCCTGGGACGCGACAATGAGCAGTTCTTC | CASSLGRDNEQFF
TRBJ2-7 | - | TRBD1 | 14 | TRBV2 | TGTGCCAGCAGGGAGACAGGGGTTTGGTACGAGCAGTACTTC | CASRETGVWYEQYF
TRBJ1-1 | few | - | 16 | TRBV4-1 | TGCGCCAGCAGCCAAGGGGAGTTATGGGGTAACACTGAAGCTTTCTTT | CASSQGELWGNTEAFF
TRBJ2-1 | - | TRBD2 | 15 | TRBV7-9 | TGTGCCAGCACCTCTGGTCGGGAGGTCTACAATGAGCAGTTCTTC | CASTSGREVYNEQFF
TRBJ2-3 | - | TRBD2 | 15 | TRBV10-3 | TGTGCCATCCAGGGTGGGACTAGCGGCCCAGATACGCAGTATTTT | CAIQGGTSGPDTQYF
TRBJ2-7 | once | TRBD2 | 13 | TRBV27 | TGTGCCAGCCGGGGGGGACGGCTGGGGGAGCAGTACTTC | CASRGGRLGEQYF
TRBJ1-2 | - | - | 14 | TRBV4-1 | TGCGCCAGCAGCCCGGGCCCCGATAACTATGGCTACACCTTC | CASSPGPDNYGYTF
TRBJ2-7 | - | - | 13 | TRBV29-1 | TGCAGCGTTGAAGCCGGTGTCCCCTACGAGCAGTACTTC | CSVEAGVPYEQYF
TRBJ2-3 | - | TRBD2 | 21 | TRBV30 | TGTGCCTGGAGTGGGCACAGGGTAGCGGGAGGCCTAATAACAAGCACAGATACGCAGTATTTT | CAWSGHRVAGGLITSTDTQYF
TRBJ2-2 | - | - | 17 | TRBV4-3 | TGCGCCAGCAGCCAAGATGAAATCTGGCGGAACACCGGGGAGCTGTTTTTT | CASSQDEIWRNTGELFF
TRBJ2-7 | - | - | 16 | TRBV28 | TGTGCCAGCAGTTCTGAAGGAGCCGCCTGGTCGAACGAGCAGTACTTC | CASSSEGAAWSNEQYF
TRBJ1-1 | - | - | 12 | TRBV9 | TGTGCCAGTTCACGGCTGAACACTGAAGCTTTCTTT | CASSRLNTEAFF
TRBJ2-5 | - | - | 15 | TRBV11-2 | TGTGCCAGCAGCGCGCCAGACAGGCCCGAAGAGACCCAGTACTTC | CASSAPDRPEETQYF
TRBJ1-1 | - | TRBD1 | 13 | TRBV19 | TGTGCCAGTAGTACAGGGGGCATTACTGAAGCTTTCTTT | CASSTGGITEAFF
TRBJ2-1 | - | - | 15 | TRBV29-1 | TGCAGCGTTGAAGATGGGGCGGCATTGACCAATGAGCAGTTCTTC | CSVEDGAALTNEQFF
TRBJ2-7 | once | TRBD2 | 17 | TRBV5-8 | TGTGCCAGCAGCTTGGAAATAGGGCTAGCGGGAGCCTACGAGCAGTACTTC | CASSLEIGLAGAYEQYF
TRBJ1-4 | - | - | 15 | TRBV27 | TGTGCCAGCAGTTCCCCGACAGCCCGCGGGGAAAAACTGTTTTTT | CASSSPTARGEKLFF
TRBJ2-5 | - | - | 12 | TRBV29-1 | TGCAGCGCTTTGGGAGCCAGAGAGACCCAGTACTTC | CSALGARETQYF
TRBJ1-1 | - | TRBD1 | 14 | TRBV4-3 | TGCGCCAGCAGCCAGAGGACAGGCCTTTCTGAAGCTTTCTTT | CASSQRTGLSEAFF
TRBJ2-2 | once | - | 17 | TRBV7-8 | TGTGCCAGCAGCTCCCATGGTGGCGGGGTGAACACCGGGGAGCTGTTTTTT | CASSSHGGGVNTGELFF
TRBJ2-7 | - | TRBD1 | 13 | TRBV14 | TGTGCCAGCAGCCAAGAGGGGGACAGGGTCCAGTACTTC | CASSQEGDRVQYF
TRBJ2-2 | once | TRBD2 | 15 | TRBV15 | TGTGCCACCAGCAGAGGTTGGGGGGGCACCGGGGAGCTGTTTTTT | CATSRGWGGTGELFF
TRBJ2-2 | - | TRBD2 | 16 | TRBV19 | TGTGCCAGTAGTTTAACTAGCGGGTCTTGGGCCGGGGAGCTGTTTTTT | CASSLTSGSWAGELFF
TRBJ1-1 | - | - | 12 | TRBV30 | TGTGCCTGGAGTGTACAAGGCCCGGCAGCTTTCTTT | CAWSVQGPAAFF
TRBJ2-1 | - | - | 11 | TRBV27 | TGTGCCAGCAGAGGGAGTGGTGAGCAGTTCTTC | CASRGSGEQFF
TRBJ2-1 | - | - | 15 | TRBV9 | TGTGCCAGCAACCTAGGGGGCGGGAGGTACAATGAGCAGTTCTTC | CASNLGGGRYNEQFF